The 19 T cell receptor beta chains reported below all come from one sample, sequenced in a study of CD4 and CD8 cells across lung adenocarcinoma regions. TCRdb reanalysed the PCR reads using MiXCR and keeps one entry per CDR3 protein. In the table there are more than 25,000 distinct CDR3 sequences, 50% to 55% of which are singletons. Sequenced input: CD8+ T cells from the center of a lung tumor. The receptor set was obtained from a male donor with lung adenocarcinoma. The CD4 and CD8 labels of this study may be unreliable.

This clonotype was counted ten times or more. The chain has TRBV4-1 and TRBJ2-4, with D hard to call. Germline V lookup: CDR1 MGHRA, CDR2 YSYEKL. The CDR3 loop spans 13 amino acids. V gave up 0 bases and J gave up 3 bases, with 3 bases separating them. The CDR3 protein is CASSQDVKNIQYF. DNA of the CDR3: TGCGCCAGCAGCCAAGACGTCAAAAACATTCAGTACTTC.

This rearrangement joins TRBV10-1 to TRBJ2-3; 8 nucleotides line up with TRBD2. Germline V CDR1 and CDR2: WNHNN, SYGVQD (reference sequence). This CDR3 is 14 amino acids long. In DNA form, the CDR3 reads TGCGCGGGCAGCGGGGGACCTGACACAGATACGCAGTATTTT. Translation gives CAGSGGPDTDTQYF.

The chain carries TRBV9 and TRBJ2-5, with D tentatively TRBD2 (6 bases). Germline V gene sequence: CDR1 SGDLS, CDR2 YYNGEE. The V end lost 0 bases, the J end lost 1 base, and 10 bases lay between the germline ends. CDR3 length: 15 residues. The CDR3 protein is CASSVGGDLQETQYF. CDR3 DNA sequence: TGTGCCAGCAGCGTAGGGGGGGACCTCCAAGAGACCCAGTACTTC.

This clonotype appeared a few times. At one end, the junction sequence differs from germline, possibly due to a read error. The V and J genes are TRBV20-1 and TRBJ2-4; D ambiguous. The CDR3 runs to 9 residues. Looked up from germline, CDR1 is DFQATT and CDR2 is SNEGSKA (reference sequence). The CDR3 nucleotides read TGCAGTGCTGGAGACATTCAGTACTTC. Encoded protein: CSAGDIQYF.

This chain joins TRBV28 and TRBJ2-1; D is uncertain. Germline CDR1 and CDR2: MDHEN and SYDVKM. Trimming removed 6 bases at V and 4 bases at J, with 13 bases between. This CDR3 has 14 amino acids. The CDR3 spells CASSRSGRYNEQFF. CDR3 sequence (DNA): TGTGCCAGCAGCCGATCTGGACGGTACAATGAGCAGTTCTTC.

The chain joins TRBV6-1 to TRBJ2-1; TRBD2 matches 12 bases. CDR1 and CDR2 from the germline V gene are MNHNS and SASEGT. Losses at the gene ends were 3 bases for V and 7 bases for J; bases not matched to a gene: 4. The CDR3 is 15 residues long. Here the CDR3 reads CASSETSGSGNEQFF. The CDR3 DNA follows: TGTGCCAGCAGTGAGACTAGCGGGAGTGGGAATGAGCAGTTCTTC.

This clonotype occurred a few times. The chain carries TRBV9 and TRBJ2-1; D is perhaps TRBD1 (5 bases). Germline-derived CDR1 and CDR2 are SGDLS and YYNGEE. V lost 0 bases, J lost 1 base, and 8 bases lay in between. The CDR3 contains 15 residues. The CDR3 protein is CASSVGRGSYNEQFF. The CDR3 region has the DNA TGTGCCAGCAGCGTAGGTAGGGGTTCCTACAATGAGCAGTTCTTC.

V gene TRBV7-2 combines with J gene TRBJ2-2; 11 bases line up with TRBD2. Per the germline V gene, CDR1 is SGHTA and CDR2 is FQGNSA. The CDR3 runs to 15 residues. Germline trimming cut 5 bases from V and 10 bases from J; bases unmatched to any gene: 9. The CDR3 is CASSPSSGRNEELFF. In DNA form, the CDR3 reads TGTGCCAGCAGCCCGTCTAGCGGGAGGAACGAGGAGCTGTTTTTT.

This clonotype was detected only a few times. The chain has TRBV10-1 and TRBJ1-1; possible D gene TRBD1, 5 bases. CDR1 and CDR2 (germline): WNHNN, SYGVQD (reference sequence). The CDR3 is 13 amino acids. V lost 3 bases to trimming and J lost 8 bases, with 13 bases between them. The CDR3, as DNA: TGCGCCAGCAGTGACCCAGGGTCTCGGGAAGCTTTCTTT. Amino acid sequence: CASSDPGSREAFF.

The V and J genes are TRBV4-1 and TRBJ2-1, with D uncertain. Germline CDR1 MGHRA, CDR2 YSYEKL. The germline V and J ends were trimmed by 0 bases and 0 bases, with 12 bases remaining between them. The CDR3 extends over 17 amino acids. The CDR3 region is CASSQDQESSSYNEQFF. The CDR3 bases are TGCGCCAGCAGCCAAGATCAGGAGTCGAGCTCCTACAATGAGCAGTTCTTC.

The chain has TRBV7-8 and TRBJ1-3; no firm D call. V lost 5 bases, J lost 8 bases, and 10 bases lay in between. Germline V gene sequence: CDR1 SGHVS, CDR2 FQNEAQ. CDR3 length equals 12 residues. The chain's CDR3 is CASSPRRDTIYF. Written as DNA, the CDR3 is TGTGCCAGCAGCCCGAGGCGTGACACCATATATTTT.

This clonotype occurred many times. Written as DNA, the CDR3 is TGCGCCAGCAGCCAAGTCCCCCAAGAGACCCAGTACTTC. This codes for CASSQVPQETQYF. The chain couples TRBV4-1 to TRBJ2-5, with no clear D. The germline gives CDR1 MGHRA, CDR2 YSYEKL. The length of the CDR3 is 13 residues. V lost 1 base to trimming and J lost 1 base, with 4 bases between them.

The rearrangement links TRBV6-1 to TRBJ1-4; 12 bases are a match to TRBD1. The CDR3 extends over 16 amino acids. Germline assignment: CDR1 MNHNS and CDR2 SASEGT. Unmatched junction bases numbered 8, after V lost 6 bases and J lost 6 bases. Here the CDR3 reads CASRFGTGGSDEKLFF. CDR3 bases: TGTGCCAGCAGATTCGGGACAGGGGGCTCGGATGAAAAACTGTTTTTT.

The chain is built from TRBV10-1 and TRBJ2-5; D gene ambiguous. Gene TRBJ2-7 matches the end of the DNA better, so the J call may be wrong. The germline gives CDR1 WNHNN, CDR2 SYGVQD (reference sequence). The CDR3 covers 12 residues. Here the CDR3 reads CASSESFYEQYF. In DNA, the CDR3 is TGCGCCAGCAGTGAGAGTTTCTACGAGCAGTACTTC.

V is TRBV14 and J is TRBJ1-1, with D possibly matching TRBD1 (5 bases). The V end was cut by 2 bases, the J end by 4 bases, with 14 bases between. Germline V gene data show CDR1 as SGHDN and CDR2 as FVKESK. The CDR3 covers 15 residues. The CDR3 region has the DNA TGTGCCAGCAGCCAAAGCGGGGCTAAGGGCACTGAAGCTTTCTTT. It specifies CASSQSGAKGTEAFF.

This clonotype was recorded a few times. The chain uses TRBV29-1 and TRBJ2-1; unclear D gene. CDR1 is SQVTM and CDR2 is ANQGSEA in the germline V gene. V shed 2 bases and J shed 12 bases, with 17 bases lying between them. CDR3 length: 13 amino acids. The CDR3 region has the DNA TGCAGCGTTGAAAAATGGCTTCGGTTTGCGCAGTTCTTC. Amino acids: CSVEKWLRFAQFF.

This clonotype was detected ten times or more. This rearrangement joins TRBV3-1 to TRBJ2-1; D remains unclear. CDR1 is LGHDT and CDR2 is YNNKEL in the germline V gene (reference sequence). The CDR3 is 14 amino acids. The V and J ends lost 0 bases and 10 bases respectively, with 13 bases between them. CDR3 nucleotides: TGTGCCAGCAGCCAAGATCCTAGATCGGCGGAGCAGTTCTTC. Its translation is CASSQDPRSAEQFF.

This clonotype was observed a handful of times. The chain recombines TRBV6-1 with TRBJ2-1; no clear D gene. The CDR3 extends over 13 amino acids. V dropped 6 bases and J dropped 4 bases, with 10 bases sitting between them. Germline CDR1 MNHNS, CDR2 SASEGT. The chain's CDR3 is CASRETRYNEQFF. The CDR3 DNA reads TGTGCCAGCAGAGAGACCCGATACAATGAGCAGTTCTTC.

This clonotype was detected only once. A much larger clone differs from this one at a single base, so this may be a read error. The rearrangement links TRBV4-2 to TRBJ2-1, with 9 bases identical to TRBD2. J lost 13 bases, V lost 0 bases, and 16 bases had no gene match. The CDR3 has 17 residues. Germline V gene lookup returns CDR1 LGHNA and CDR2 YNFKEQ. In DNA, the CDR3 is TGTGCCAGCAGCCAAGATTATCTAGCGGGACCTACAGAGACCCAGTTCTTC. Translated, it gives CASSQDYLAGPTETQFF.